A selection of T cell receptor beta chains follows, all from one sample in a study of CD8+CD57+ T cells in acquired aplastic anemia. Each CDR3 protein is one row after TCRdb ran MiXCR on the reads. The sample lists 250,000 to 350,000 distinct CDR3 sequences; 56% were seen once. Sequencing input: sorted CD4+, CD8+, or CD8+CD57+ T cells (not recorded which) from PBMCs. Every receptor here comes from a human donor with severe aplastic anemia or a healthy control (not recorded which). Each CDR3 is given with its conserved first and last residue. The D gene is left open where the match is weak. Only some rows state a clone size, as once, few, many or a class for expanded clones.

>.|TRBJ2-1|TRBV5-1|17|TRBD2
CASSRQTSGLTYNEQFF
TGCGCCAGCAGCCGCCAGACTAGCGGTCTGACCTACAATGAGCAGTTCTTC
>many|TRBJ2-3|TRBV28|14|TRBD1
CASLRDRVPDTQYF
TGTGCCAGCCTCCGGGACAGGGTACCAGATACGCAGTATTTT
>once|TRBJ1-1|TRBV5-1|17|.
CASSLDPGEGADTEAFF
TGCGCCAGCAGCCTGGATCCAGGCGAGGGTGCGGACACTGAAGCTTTCTTT
>.|TRBJ2-6|TRBV7-2|14|.
CASSPVAGANVLTF
TGTGCCAGCAGCCCCGTAGCTGGGGCCAACGTCCTGACTTTC
>few|TRBJ2-5|TRBV19|13|.
CASGWAIQETQYF
TGTGCCAGTGGGTGGGCCATCCAAGAGACCCAGTACTTC
>.|TRBJ1-1|TRBV5-6|15|TRBD1
CASSTRTGRYTEAFF
TGTGCCAGCAGCACAAGGACAGGGAGGTACACTGAAGCTTTCTTT
>few|TRBJ2-7|TRBV7-2|13|.
CASRRTASYEQYF
TGTGCCAGCAGACGAACAGCGTCCTACGAGCAGTACTTC
>few|TRBJ2-7|TRBV5-1|14|.
CASSLLEGPYEQYF
TGCGCCAGCAGCTTGTTAGAAGGGCCCTACGAGCAGTACTTC
>.|TRBJ2-5|TRBV20-1|15|TRBD2
CSASRTSGGQETQYF
TGCAGTGCTAGCCGAACTAGCGGGGGCCAAGAGACCCAGTACTTC
>many|TRBJ2-5|TRBV6-1|15|.
CASSTRPNREETQYF
TGTGCCAGCAGTACCCGACCCAACAGGGAAGAGACCCAGTACTTC
>many|TRBJ2-5|TRBV6-1|14|.
CASRTYLLQETQYF
TGTGCCAGCAGAACCTATCTCCTCCAAGAGACCCAGTACTTC
>.|TRBJ1-5|TRBV12-3/TRBV12-4|15|TRBD1
CASSLAGGPDQPQHF
TGTGCCAGCAGTTTGGCAGGGGGCCCGGATCAGCCCCAGCATTTT
>few|TRBJ1-6|TRBV28|15|.
CASLKGPTYNSPLHF
TGTGCCAGCCTTAAGGGTCCAACCTATAATTCACCCCTCCACTTT
>.|TRBJ2-6|TRBV7-9|18|TRBD1
CASSHSTGARSGANVLTF
TGTGCCAGCAGCCACTCGACAGGGGCCCGTTCTGGGGCCAACGTCCTGACTTTC
>.|TRBJ2-1|TRBV9|14|.
CASSSWTGGDEQFF
TGTGCCAGCAGCTCCTGGACTGGAGGCGATGAGCAGTTCTTC
>.|TRBJ1-1|TRBV25-1|15|.
CASSGPGLVNTEAFF
TGTGCCAGCAGTGGACCAGGGCTCGTGAACACTGAAGCTTTCTTT
>many|TRBJ2-1|TRBV20-1|14|TRBD2
CSASGGLDYGEQFF
TGCAGTGCTAGCGGGGGACTAGATTACGGCGAGCAGTTCTTC
>.|TRBJ2-7|TRBV6-5|13|TRBD1
CAISEQGAYEQYF
TGTGCCATCAGTGAACAGGGGGCTTACGAGCAGTACTTC
>few|TRBJ2-5|TRBV24-1|13|.
CATSEPTAETQYF
TGTGCCACCAGCGAGCCTACCGCAGAGACCCAGTACTTC
>.|TRBJ1-1|TRBV2|15|.
CASIIDEEMNTEAFF
TGTGCCAGCATCATTGACGAGGAGATGAACACTGAAGCTTTCTTT
>few|TRBJ2-7|TRBV20-1|12|.
CSARPVHYEQYF
TGCAGTGCTAGACCGGTCCATTACGAGCAGTACTTC
>many|TRBJ2-7|TRBV5-1|13|.
CASSLDAATGWYF
TGCGCCAGCAGCTTGGATGCGGCCACCGGGTGGTACTTC
>once|TRBJ1-4|TRBV20-1|14|TRBD1
CSARPGQGGEKLFF
TGCAGTGCTAGGCCGGGACAGGGAGGTGAAAAACTGTTTTTT
>.|TRBJ2-1|TRBV7-3|14|TRBD2
CASSPLAGVDEQFF
TGTGCCAGTAGCCCACTAGCGGGAGTTGATGAGCAGTTCTTC
>.|TRBJ2-7|TRBV15|14|.
CATSRRVSPYEQYF
TGTGCCACCAGCAGACGGGTCTCCCCCTACGAGCAGTACTTC
>many|TRBJ2-5|TRBV9|14|TRBD2
CASSVGTSEETQYF
TGTGCCAGCAGCGTGGGGACTAGCGAAGAGACCCAGTACTTC
>many|TRBJ1-5|TRBV9|15|.
CASSVGVSLNQPQHF
TGTGCCAGCAGTGTTGGGGTGTCGCTCAATCAGCCCCAGCATTTT
>many|TRBJ2-2|TRBV7-8|12|.
CASSPGGGELFF
TGTGCCAGCAGCCCCGGGGGCGGGGAGCTGTTTTTT
>many|TRBJ1-2|TRBV7-2|14|.
CASSSAGKVYGYTF
TGTGCCAGCAGCTCCGCAGGGAAGGTCTATGGCTACACCTTC
>.|TRBJ1-1|TRBV24-1|13|.
CATSDSVNTEAFF
TGTGCCACCAGTGACTCAGTGAACACTGAAGCTTTCTTT
>.|TRBJ2-3|TRBV7-6|13|.
CVSSSDWVDTQYF
TGTGTCAGCAGCTCGGACTGGGTAGATACGCAGTATTTT
>.|TRBJ2-5|TRBV7-3|15|TRBD1
CASSPQGASFGTQYF
TGTGCCAGCAGCCCTCAGGGGGCTAGTTTCGGGACCCAGTACTTC
>.|TRBJ2-6|TRBV19|18|.
CASREDRATHSGANVLTF
TGTGCCAGTAGGGAGGACAGAGCGACTCACTCTGGGGCCAACGTCCTGACTTTC
>.|TRBJ1-5|TRBV24-1|12|.
CATRGDNQPQHF
TGTGCCACCAGGGGGGATAATCAGCCCCAGCATTTT
>.|TRBJ2-4|TRBV19|17|.
CASSIDGRGSTKNIQYF
TGTGCCAGTAGTATCGACGGCCGGGGTTCAACCAAAAACATTCAGTACTTC
>many|TRBJ1-4|TRBV4-3|16|.
CASSRAEGGLNEKLFF
TGCGCCAGCAGCCGAGCAGAGGGGGGGCTCAACGAAAAACTGTTTTTT
>.|TRBJ1-1|TRBV29-1|12|.
CSVEMGNTEAFF
TGCAGCGTTGAAATGGGGAACACTGAAGCTTTCTTT
>.|TRBJ2-3|TRBV10-3|18|TRBD2
CAISAPPTSGSSTDTQYF
TGTGCCATCAGTGCGCCTCCGACTAGCGGGTCTAGCACAGATACGCAGTATTTT
>.|TRBJ1-1|TRBV6-5|11|.
CASIQGLEAFF
TGTGCCAGCATACAGGGATTGGAAGCTTTCTTT
>.|TRBJ1-5|TRBV12-5|12|.
CASSPQGQPQHF
TGTGCCAGCAGTCCTCAAGGTCAGCCCCAGCATTTT
>.|TRBJ1-1|TRBV12-3/TRBV12-4|15|.
CASSYVVNSWAEAFF
TGTGCCAGCAGCTACGTCGTTAACAGTTGGGCTGAAGCTTTCTTT
>many|TRBJ2-7|TRBV6-1|13|TRBD1
CASSGQGWYEQYF
TGTGCCAGCAGCGGACAGGGGTGGTACGAGCAGTACTTC
>.|TRBJ2-5|TRBV20-1|14|TRBD1
CSARAGQTKGTQYF
TGCAGTGCTAGAGCGGGACAGACCAAGGGGACCCAGTACTTC
>.|TRBJ2-7|TRBV10-3|16|TRBD2
CATHRTSGDKSYEQYF
TGTGCCACTCATAGGACTAGCGGGGATAAATCCTACGAGCAGTACTTC
>.|TRBJ2-7|TRBV7-8|14|TRBD2
CASSWTSGTSEQYF
TGTGCCAGCAGCTGGACTAGCGGGACGAGCGAGCAGTACTTC